This T cell receptor beta chain was documented in a study of breast tumors, draining lymph nodes, adjacent tissues. TCRdb recomputed calls from the multiplex PCR reads with MiXCR, one row per CDR3 protein. The data contain some 250,000 distinct CDR3 sequences, less than 40% of them singletons. Whole-study findings and limits: Tumor repertoires ranked between lymph nodes and nontumor tissue in diversity, with V and J gene preferences. Tumor T cell lymph node origin was a supported hypothesis, not proven. Luminal-like breast cancer showed significantly greater tumor-nontumor repertoire similarity than basal-like breast cancer did. The data were judged consistent with most tumor T cells coming from lymph node and expanding in tumor.

This clonotype showed up many times. No antigen is known for it. Trimming removed 4 bases from V and 7 bases from J, with 13 bases in between. This CDR3 has 14 residues. CDR1 LGHNA and CDR2 YSLEER come from the germline V gene. Samples came from axillary lymph nodes draining the breast cancer. This clonotype was obtained from a female donor with breast cancer. Some clones in this sample may be carry-over from other donors' samples. The sample was axillary lymph node tissue. The V call is TRBV4-3, the J call TRBJ1-4; D might be TRBD1 (6 bases). The CDR3 protein is CASSPGGAVEKLFF. The CDR3 bases are TGCGCCAGCAGCCCCGGGGGGGCCGTTGAAAAACTGTTTTTT.